This TCR beta chain was recovered during a study of T cell changes during pregnancy in multiple sclerosis. Looked up from germline, CDR1 is SGHNT and CDR2 is YENEEA. CDR3 size: 15 residues. V lost 6 bases and J lost 7, with 22 bases in between. Only in-frame clones appear in the TCRdb table, and some are missing; sequencing was by immunoSEQ multiplex PCR. The sample lists roughly 74,000 clones, 88% occurring once. This clone has a handful of counts. The sequencing here drew on peripheral blood, taken before pregnancy. The gene calls are TRBV11-3 and TRBJ2-7; tentatively, D is TRBD1 (6 bases). The sequence was collected from a female donor with multiple sclerosis, enrolled in a pregnancy study. The CDR3 loop is CASRILTGTPGEQYF. DNA of the CDR3: TGTGCCAGCAGAATATTAACAGGGACCCCAGGGGAGCAGTACTTC.